This passage covers 9 T cell receptor beta chains from one sample sequenced in a study of blood T cell repertoires in COVID-19 (dated by TCRdb to 2020 to 2021). The library was prepared using the immunoSEQ multiplex PCR assay. TCRdb provides this immuneACCESS table in a form limited to in-frame rearrangements. Some clones are lacking; in checked studies, under half of them reflect an unresolved V gene, and why the rest are absent is not known. For this sample there are about 320,000 clones; approximately 81% appear just once. 1.5% to 2% of the sample is in the top ten clones. Sequenced: PBMCs or T cells enriched from blood (not recorded which). These receptors were collected from a woman aged 30 to 39 who had been exposed to COVID-19.

This chain uses TRBV27 with TRBJ2-3; TRBD2 agrees at 10 bases. V shed 5 bases, J shed 5 bases, and the junction held 10 bases outside the gene matches. This CDR3 spans 16 amino acids. The germline gives CDR1 MNHEY, CDR2 SMNVEV (reference sequence). The chain's CDR3 is CASSPPLAGVVDTQYF. The CDR3 nucleotides read TGTGCCAGCAGTCCCCCCCTAGCGGGGGTCGTAGATACGCAGTATTTT.

The chain recombines TRBV19 with TRBJ2-5; D remains unclear. This CDR3 spans 14 amino acids. Trimming took off 4 bases at V and 2 bases at J, with 11 bases between the two ends. Germline lookup yields CDR1 LNHDA and CDR2 SQIVND (reference sequence). This chain's CDR3 is CASSRRQPQETQYF. The CDR3 nucleotides read TGTGCCAGTAGTAGGCGGCAGCCACAAGAGACCCAGTACTTC.

This clone was seen at least ten times. This sequence joins TRBV30 and TRBJ2-3; the match to TRBD2 covers 8 bases. The CDR3 loop spans 16 amino acids. Germline CDR1 is GTSNPN and CDR2 is SVGIG (reference sequence). Unmatched junction bases numbered 11, after V lost 4 bases and J lost 2 bases. The DNA of the CDR3 is TGTGCCTGGAAGGTGTGGGGTAGCGGGGTCACAGATACGCAGTATTTT. Its translation is CAWKVWGSGVTDTQYF. Variable domain in full (rest from reference TRBV30 and TRBJ2-3): SQTIHQWPATLVQPVGSPLSLECTVEGTSNPNLYWYRQAAGRGLQLLFYSVGIGQISSEVPQNLSASRPQDRQFILSSKKLLLSDSGFYLCAWKVWGSGVTDTQYFGPGTRLTVL.

The rearrangement links TRBV29-1 to TRBJ1-1; tentatively, D is TRBD1 (6 bases). Germline V gene lookup returns CDR1 SQVTM and CDR2 ANQGSEA. This CDR3 contains 12 residues. The V and J ends lost 7 bases and 4 bases respectively, with 13 bases between them. CDR3 in DNA: TGCAGCGCGTCAGGGGCCGGCACTGAAGCTTTCTTT. It is translated as CSASGAGTEAFF.

A few counts support this clone. This chain joins TRBV5-4 and TRBJ1-5; 9 positions agree with TRBD1. The CDR3 runs 17 residues. Per germline, CDR1 SGHNT and CDR2 YYREEE (reference sequence). V lost 2 bases and J lost 2; bases outside the gene matches: 8. The DNA for the CDR3 is TGTGCCAGCAGCTTTCAATCGGGACAGGGAGGCAATCAGCCCCAGCATTTT. It yields the protein CASSFQSGQGGNQPQHF.

The genes are TRBV16 and TRBJ1-5; D remains unclear. Trimming took 1 base from V and 4 from J, leaving 14 bases between them. CDR3 length: 16 residues. Germline-derived CDR1 and CDR2 are KGHSY and FQNENV. The CDR3, as DNA: TGTGCCAGCAGCCAATGGTTGTCACAGTCTAATCAGCCCCAGCATTTT. Residues: CASSQWLSQSNQPQHF.

The chain employs TRBV7-9 and TRBJ1-2; 10 bases line up with TRBD1. The CDR3 has 16 residues. Germline lookup yields CDR1 SEHNR and CDR2 FQNEAQ (reference sequence). The J segment lost 4 bases and the V segment lost 1 base, leaving 6 bases of the junction unmatched. CDR3 sequence (DNA): TGTGCCAGCAGCTTAGGGACAGGGGGTTTACGCTATGGCTACACCTTC. It translates to CASSLGTGGLRYGYTF. The full variable domain, rest sourced from reference TRBV7-9 and TRBJ1-2, is DTGVSQNPRHKITKRGQNVTFRCDPISEHNRLYWYRQTLGQGPEFLTYFQNEAQLEKSRLLSDRFSAERPKGSFSTLEIQRTEQGDSAMYLCASSLGTGGLRYGYTFGSGTRLTVV.

The rearrangement uses TRBV11-2 and TRBJ1-2, with 8 bases that match TRBD1. The CDR3 runs to 13 residues. The germline gives CDR1 SGHAT, CDR2 FQNNGV. The V and J ends lost 5 bases and 10 bases, in that order; junction bases with no gene match: 9. CDR3 bases: TGTGCCAGCAGCCCCGACGGGACAGGATCCTACACCTTC. Encoded protein: CASSPDGTGSYTF.

CDR3 amino acids: CATSDLGGRAYYNEQFF. In DNA, the CDR3 is TGTGCCACCAGTGATTTGGGCGGGAGGGCCTACTACAATGAGCAGTTCTTC. The V and J genes are TRBV24-1 and TRBJ2-1, with 9 nucleotides matching TRBD2. V lost 0 bases to trimming and J lost 3 bases; unmatched junction nucleotides: 5. Germline lookup yields CDR1 KGHDR and CDR2 SFDVKD. The CDR3 extends over 17 amino acids.